This TCR beta chain was recorded in a study of cytomegalovirus exposure and HLA in healthy donors. Study-wide results and caveats: Sequencing depth across donors, presence/absence analyses assumed, was roughly uniform.

The PCR contained 60 Vbeta and 13 Jbeta primers. In the authors' methods: An analysis that came later counted 60 million to 80 million unique TCR beta chains, some 11 million shared. Clones were sequenced by immunoSEQ multiplex PCR, and TCRdb holds only the in-frame ones, with some missing. The V and J calls and clone size come from that table; D and trimming were worked out from the DNA. The repertoire holds approximately 200,000 clones, about 84% seen once, with roughly 1.3% in the top ten. CDR3 length: 15 residues. J lost 1 base, V lost 5 bases, and 8 bases had no gene match. CDR1 and CDR2 from the germline V gene are SGHAT and FQDESV (reference sequence). A remark on this clone: What it binds is not known.

The genes are TRBV11-1 and TRBJ2-7, with TRBD1 matching 7 bases. The source of this sequence is a human donor in good health. Sequencing input: PBMCs. CDR3: CASSLQGQFSYEQYF. Written as DNA, the CDR3 is TGTGCCAGCAGCCTTCAGGGACAGTTTTCCTACGAGCAGTACTTC.